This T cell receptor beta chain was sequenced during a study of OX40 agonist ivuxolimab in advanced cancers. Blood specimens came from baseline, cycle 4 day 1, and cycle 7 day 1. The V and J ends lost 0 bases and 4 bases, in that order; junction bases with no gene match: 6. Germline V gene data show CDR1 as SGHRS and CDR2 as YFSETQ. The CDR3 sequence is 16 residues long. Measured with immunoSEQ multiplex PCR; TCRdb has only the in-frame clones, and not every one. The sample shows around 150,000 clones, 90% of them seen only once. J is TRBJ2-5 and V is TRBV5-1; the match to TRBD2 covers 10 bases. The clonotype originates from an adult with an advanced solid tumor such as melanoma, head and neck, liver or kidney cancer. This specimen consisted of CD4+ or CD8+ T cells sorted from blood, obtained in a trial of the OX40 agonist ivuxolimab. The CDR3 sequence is CASSLGESSGRETQYF. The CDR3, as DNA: TGCGCCAGCAGCTTGGGGGAATCTAGCGGGAGAGAGACCCAGTACTTC. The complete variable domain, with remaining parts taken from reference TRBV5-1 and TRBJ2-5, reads KAGVTQTPRYLIKTRGQQVTLSCSPISGHRSVSWYQQTPGQGLQFLFEYFSETQRNKGNFPGRFSGRQFSNSRSEMNVSTLELGDSALYLCASSLGESSGRETQYFGPGTRLLVL.